Following are 32 T cell receptor beta chains from one sample sequenced in a study of blood T cell repertoires in COVID-19. Method: immunoSEQ multiplex PCR; TCRdb's copy keeps in-frame clones and lacks some. The table includes 430,000 or so clones, around 90% detected once. The specimen was peripheral blood. These receptor sequences come from a man between 18 and 35 years old with COVID-19, enrolled during active disease.

The gene calls are TRBV10-1 and TRBJ2-5; possibly TRBD2 for D (5 bases). CDR3 length equals 14 residues. Germline loops: CDR1 WNHNN, CDR2 SYGVQD (reference sequence). The V and J ends lost 3 bases and 2 bases respectively, with 10 bases between them. The CDR3 spells CASSDRGSQETQYF. CDR3 DNA sequence: TGCGCCAGCAGTGATCGGGGATCACAAGAGACCCAGTACTTC.

The J gene is TRBJ1-1, the V gene TRBV6-6, with D possibly matching TRBD1 (6 bases). Germline CDR1 MNHNY, CDR2 SVGAGI (reference sequence). Trimming stripped 2 bases from V and 6 bases from J, with 13 bases between. The CDR3 has 14 residues. The CDR3 reads CASSYQTQGAEAFF. CDR3 nucleotides: TGTGCCAGCAGTTACCAAACACAGGGCGCTGAAGCTTTCTTT.

This clone was found once. The CDR3 bases are TGTGCCAGCGCCAGCGCCGTCTCTGGAAACACCATATATTTT. This translates into CASASAVSGNTIYF. The V and J genes are TRBV27 and TRBJ1-3; no clear D gene. Germline CDR1 MNHEY, CDR2 SMNVEV (reference sequence). The CDR3 loop spans 14 amino acids. The V end was cut by 8 bases, the J end by 0 bases, with 11 bases between.

The CDR3 sequence: CASSPDRQSYGYTF. The CDR3 nucleotides read TGTGCCAGCAGTCCGGACAGGCAATCCTATGGCTACACCTTC. V gene TRBV6-6 combines with J gene TRBJ1-2, with 7 bases fitting TRBD1. The CDR3 has 14 residues. The germline gives CDR1 MNHNY, CDR2 SVGAGI (reference sequence). V shed 5 bases and J 4 bases; nucleotides not matched to a gene: 7.

The V gene is TRBV5-1, the J gene TRBJ1-1, with no clear D. The CDR3 has 15 amino acids. CDR1 and CDR2 (germline): SGHRS, YFSETQ. V lost 0 bases to trimming and J lost 3 bases, with 12 bases between them. The CDR3 nucleotides read TGCGCCAGCAGCTTGGATGGCCACCGGGACACTGAAGCTTTCTTT. It is translated as CASSLDGHRDTEAFF. The full variable domain, its missing parts supplied by reference TRBV5-1 and TRBJ1-1, is KAGVTQTPRYLIKTRGQQVTLSCSPISGHRSVSWYQQTPGQGLQFLFEYFSETQRNKGNFPGRFSGRQFSNSRSEMNVSTLELGDSALYLCASSLDGHRDTEAFFGQGTRLTVV.

This clone came up once. The genes are TRBV27 and TRBJ2-3; possibly TRBD2 for D (5 bases). Germline V gives CDR1 MNHEY, CDR2 SMNVEV (reference sequence). The CDR3 is 16 residues long. CDR3 amino acids: CAVHPLVSGSSDTQYF. The CDR3 region has the DNA TGTGCTGTGCATCCCTTGGTGTCGGGAAGTTCAGATACGCAGTATTTT.

The chain uses TRBV6-5 and TRBJ1-2; D is undetermined. CDR3 size: 15 residues. CDR1 is MNHEY and CDR2 is SVGAGI in the germline V gene. V gave up 0 bases and J gave up 8 bases, with 16 bases separating them. Here the CDR3 DNA reads TGTGCCAGCAGTTACTCGATCGTCGGGGTCTCGGGCTACACCTTC. Its protein product is CASSYSIVGVSGYTF.

Points on this clone: This same CDR3 is encoded by further DNA sequences in the sample. This chain uses TRBV12-3 or TRBV12-4 with TRBJ1-1; D remains ambiguous. The CDR3 spans 13 residues. The V gene lost 6 bases and the J gene lost 1 base, with 9 bases spanning the gap. This chain's CDR3 is CASSPPGNTEAFF. The CDR3, as DNA: TGTGCCAGCAGCCCGCCAGGGAACACTGAAGCTTTCTTT.

This clone was seen a single time. CDR3 nucleotide sequence: TGTGCCAGCAGCGATCGAGAGCGGGCTCCTTGGGAGCAGTACTTC. Translated: CASSDRERAPWEQYF. The chain joins TRBV14 to TRBJ2-7; possibly TRBD2 for D (6 bases). Trimming stripped 5 bases from V and 7 bases from J, with 21 bases between. Germline CDR1 reads SGHDN; CDR2 reads FVKESK. The CDR3 totals 15 residues.

J is TRBJ2-3 and V is TRBV13; 8 bases fit TRBD2. This CDR3 spans 16 amino acids. Trimming cost V 5 bases and J 0 bases; bases outside gene matches: 7. The germline CDR1 and CDR2 sequences are PRHDT and FYEKMQ (reference sequence). In nucleotides, the CDR3 is TGTGCCAGCAGCGCCATTACTAGCGGAAGCACAGATACGCAGTATTTT. Its translation: CASSAITSGSTDTQYF. Filled out from reference TRBV13 and TRBJ2-3, the complete variable domain reads AAGVIQSPRHLIKEKRETATLKCYPIPRHDTVYWYQQGPGQDPQFLISFYEKMQSDKGSIPDRFSAQQFSDYHSELNMSSLELGDSALYFCASSAITSGSTDTQYFGPGTRLTVL.

The rearrangement links TRBV19 to TRBJ2-7, with a tentative D call TRBD2 (6 bases). From germline, CDR1 is LNHDA and CDR2 SQIVND (reference sequence). This CDR3 is 13 amino acids long. V dropped 5 bases and J dropped 2 bases, with 10 bases sitting between them. For the CDR3, the DNA is TGTGCCAGTAGTGGAGGGGTGACCTACGAGCAGTACTTC. It translates to CASSGGVTYEQYF.

The chain is built from TRBV19 and TRBJ1-2, with a weak D call TRBD1 (5 bases). Germline CDR1 is LNHDA and CDR2 is SQIVND (reference sequence). Deletions cut 5 bases from V and 5 bases from J, with 15 bases between. The CDR3 is 14 amino acids. CDR3 DNA sequence: TGTGCCAGTAGTCTGGACATCTTTGATTATGGCTACACCTTC. Translation gives CASSLDIFDYGYTF.

This chain links TRBV13 with TRBJ1-2, with 11 bases aligning to TRBD1. This CDR3 contains 15 residues. Per germline, CDR1 PRHDT and CDR2 FYEKMQ (reference sequence). Trimming cost V 5 bases and J 7 bases; bases outside gene matches: 9. CDR3 residues: CASSARDRGVFGYTF. CDR3 DNA: TGTGCCAGCAGCGCTCGGGACAGGGGGGTTTTTGGCTACACCTTC.

The chain employs TRBV5-4 and TRBJ2-2; perhaps TRBD2 as D (7 bases). The CDR3 contains 16 residues. The germline gives CDR1 SGHNT, CDR2 YYREEE (reference sequence). The V gene lost 0 bases and the J gene lost 3 bases, with 12 bases spanning the gap. CDR3 amino acids: CASSLVGGLDTGELFF. The CDR3 DNA sequence: TGTGCCAGCAGCTTGGTCGGGGGGCTGGACACCGGGGAGCTGTTTTTT.

J is TRBJ2-3 and V is TRBV11-1; 8 bases match TRBD1. V gave up 3 bases and J gave up 4 bases; unmatched junction bases: 6. Germline values: CDR1 SGHAT, CDR2 FQDESV (reference sequence). CDR3 length: 15 amino acids. The CDR3 here is CASSLRTGSSDTQYF. In nucleotides, the CDR3 is TGTGCCAGCAGCTTGAGGACAGGGTCTTCAGATACGCAGTATTTT. Complete variable domain (other parts from reference TRBV11-1 and TRBJ2-3): EAEVAQSPRYKITEKSQAVAFWCDPISGHATLYWYRQILGQGPELLVQFQDESVVDDSQLPKDRFSAERLKGVDSTLKIQPAELGDSAMYLCASSLRTGSSDTQYFGPGTRLTVL.

The rearrangement joins TRBV7-9 to TRBJ2-7, with TRBD2 matching over 13 bases. V lost 4 bases and J lost 6; bases outside the gene matches: 6. CDR1 is SEHNR, CDR2 FQNEAQ, per germline (reference sequence). The CDR3 is 15 residues long. This CDR3 reads CASSSTGTSGIEQYF. CDR3 coding DNA: TGTGCCAGCAGCTCAACCGGGACTAGCGGGATCGAGCAGTACTTC.

This chain uses TRBV10-2 with TRBJ2-7, with a possible D match to TRBD2 (7 bases). The CDR3 totals 15 residues. With 0 bases removed from V and 4 bases from J, the gap between germline ends came to 13 bases. From germline, CDR1 is WSHSY and CDR2 SAAADI. The CDR3 reads CASSESRGGLYEQYF. CDR3 sequence (DNA): TGCGCCAGCAGTGAGTCTAGGGGGGGTCTTTACGAGCAGTACTTC.

The count of this clone is one. The rearrangement joins TRBV6-6 to TRBJ1-2; 8 nucleotides agree with TRBD1. With 6 bases clipped from V and 7 bases from J, the junction kept 10 bases outside the gene matches. The CDR3 loop spans 14 amino acids. Germline values: CDR1 MNHNY, CDR2 SVGAGI (reference sequence). The CDR3: CASRETGEGIGYTF. Here the CDR3 DNA reads TGTGCCAGCAGAGAGACAGGGGAAGGAATTGGCTACACCTTC.

V usage is TRBV12-3 or TRBV12-4 and J usage is TRBJ1-2; perhaps TRBD1 as D (6 bases). Trimming removed 3 bases at V and 7 bases at J, with 12 bases between. This CDR3 comprises 13 residues. CDR3 in DNA: TGTGCCAGCAGTTTTTCACAGGGATTTGGCTACACCTTC. Translated: CASSFSQGFGYTF.

This clone was counted once. The V call is TRBV10-3, the J call TRBJ2-7, with 8 bases fitting TRBD1. The CDR3 length is 17 residues. Per the germline V gene, CDR1 is ENHRY and CDR2 is SYGVKD. V was clipped by 4 bases and J by 0 bases; unmatched bases: 11. CDR3 sequence: CAISAGQAHPFSYEQYF. The CDR3 nucleotides are TGTGCCATCAGTGCGGGACAGGCCCATCCTTTCTCCTACGAGCAGTACTTC.

CDR3 sequence (DNA): TGTGCCAGCAGACTCGCGGGAGGGCCTTCGAATGAGCAGTTCTTC. Its protein product is CASRLAGGPSNEQFF. The V call is TRBV28, the J call TRBJ2-1, with TRBD2 identical over 9 bases. Unmatched junction bases numbered 10, after V lost 6 bases and J lost 7 bases. The V gene's germline CDR1 is MDHEN and CDR2 SYDVKM. The CDR3 runs 15 residues.

V gene TRBV7-9 combines with J gene TRBJ2-5; no clear D gene. Per germline, CDR1 SEHNR and CDR2 FQNEAQ (reference sequence). The CDR3 runs to 17 residues. The germline V and J ends were trimmed by 2 bases and 4 bases, with 20 bases remaining between them. The CDR3 nucleotides are TGTGCCAGCAGCTTACGCTCCCTTGAGGATGGTGGAGAGACCCAGTACTTC. The encoded protein is CASSLRSLEDGGETQYF.

This clone was seen only a few times. The chain recombines TRBV11-2 with TRBJ2-3; D might be TRBD2 (6 bases). The germline CDR1 and CDR2 sequences are SGHAT and FQNNGV. This CDR3 region has 14 residues. Deletions cut 4 bases from V and 2 bases from J, with 10 bases between. CDR3 nucleotides: TGTGCCAGCAGCTCGGGACTTTACACAGATACGCAGTATTTT. It specifies CASSSGLYTDTQYF.

Only a few counts were recorded for this clone. The chain employs TRBV7-9 and TRBJ2-5, with D maybe TRBD1 (6 bases). Germline values: CDR1 SEHNR, CDR2 FQNEAQ (reference sequence). Trimming shortened V by 4 bases and J by 5 bases, and 14 bases separated the two germline ends. This CDR3 spans 14 amino acids. CDR3 protein: CASSSTGMRETQYF. CDR3 sequence (DNA): TGTGCCAGCAGCTCTACAGGGATGAGGGAGACCCAGTACTTC.

This clone was seen a single time. The chain uses TRBV7-8 and TRBJ1-5, with no clear D. Germline lookup yields CDR1 SGHVS and CDR2 FQNEAQ. V was trimmed by 1 base and J by 12 bases, leaving 16 bases between them. The CDR3 spans 14 residues. This CDR3 reads CASSLGDRIRGQHF. DNA for the CDR3: TGTGCCAGCAGCTTAGGTGACCGTATACGGGGCCAGCATTTT.

This sequence joins TRBV4-1 and TRBJ1-5, with 7 bases fitting TRBD1. Losses at the gene ends were 2 bases for V and 0 bases for J; bases not matched to a gene: 4. Germline lookup yields CDR1 MGHRA and CDR2 YSYEKL. CDR3 length: 16 residues. The CDR3 region is CASSQTGVISNQPQHF. CDR3 DNA: TGCGCCAGCAGCCAAACAGGGGTCATTAGCAATCAGCCCCAGCATTTT.

The chain combines TRBV15 with TRBJ1-1, with D possibly being TRBD1 (5 bases). The germline gives CDR1 LNHNV, CDR2 YYDKDF (reference sequence). The CDR3 has 14 residues. Between the trimmed V and J ends, which lost 3 bases and 1 base, there was a span of 9 bases. CDR3 DNA sequence: TGTGCCACCAGCAGGAAAGGGGCGAACACTGAAGCTTTCTTT. As protein: CATSRKGANTEAFF. The whole variable domain, filled in from reference TRBV15 and TRBJ1-1, reads DAMVIQNPRYQVTQFGKPVTLSCSQTLNHNVMYWYQQKSSQAPKLLFHYYDKDFNNEADTPDNFQSRRPNTSFCFLDIRSPGLGDTAMYLCATSRKGANTEAFFGQGTRLTVV.

This chain links TRBV11-2 with TRBJ2-2; perhaps TRBD1 as D (6 bases). The germline gives CDR1 SGHAT, CDR2 FQNNGV. CDR3 length: 15 amino acids. V was cut by 0 bases and J by 8 bases, with 13 bases left in between. CDR3 sequence (DNA): TGTGCCAGCAGCTTAGATCGACAGGTGGGAGGGGAGCTGTTTTTT. This codes for CASSLDRQVGGELFF.

This chain joins TRBV27 and TRBJ2-1; 7 bases are shared with TRBD1. Trimming cost V 5 bases and J 3 bases; bases outside gene matches: 13. The CDR3 totals 17 residues. Germline V gene data show CDR1 as MNHEY and CDR2 as SMNVEV (reference sequence). The CDR3 DNA reads TGTGCCAGCAGTAATACAGGGGCTGCTGGTGGCTACAATGAGCAGTTCTTC. This translates into CASSNTGAAGGYNEQFF.

The rearrangement links TRBV27 to TRBJ2-7; no firm D call. V gave up 3 bases and J gave up 3 bases, with 12 bases separating them. The germline V gene encodes CDR1 MNHEY and CDR2 SMNVEV (reference sequence). The CDR3 runs 14 residues. Here the CDR3 DNA reads TGTGCCAGCAGTTTTGGCCAGGTAAACTACGAGCAGTACTTC. Translated: CASSFGQVNYEQYF.

The V call is TRBV11-3, the J call TRBJ2-7; TRBD2 agrees at 14 bases. Germline assignment: CDR1 SGHNT and CDR2 YENEEA. The CDR3 sequence is 19 residues long. V trimming: 4 bases; J trimming: 4 bases; junction bases outside the gene matches: 15. In nucleotides, the CDR3 is TGTGCCAGCAGCTCCCCAACATTTGGGACTAGCGGGAGTCGGTACGAGCAGTACTTC. This encodes CASSSPTFGTSGSRYEQYF. Full variable domain (remainder filled in from reference TRBV11-3 and TRBJ2-7): EAGVVQSPRYKIIEKKQPVAFWCNPISGHNTLYWYLQNLGQGPELLIRYENEEAVDDSQLPKDRFSAERLKGVDSTLKIQPAELGDSAVYLCASSSPTFGTSGSRYEQYFGPGTRLTVT.

V gene TRBV4-1 combines with J gene TRBJ2-7; tentative D call: TRBD2 (6 bases). V dropped 2 bases and J dropped 5 bases, with 16 bases sitting between them. Looked up from germline, CDR1 is MGHRA and CDR2 is YSYEKL. The CDR3 totals 15 residues. The CDR3 reads CASSQLGLTRDEQYF. CDR3 sequence (DNA): TGCGCCAGCAGCCAACTGGGACTTACTCGGGACGAGCAGTACTTC.